The 20 T cell receptor beta chains below were found in one sample sequenced in a study of OX40 agonist ivuxolimab in advanced cancers. Profiling relied on immunoSEQ multiplex PCR, and the TCRdb table lists in-frame clones only, not all of them. The sample includes 65,000 to 70,000 clones, more than 70% seen only once; the top ten take 2% to 2.5%. The source was CD4+ or CD8+ T cells sorted from blood, collected in a trial of the OX40 agonist ivuxolimab. These TCRs come from an adult with an advanced solid tumor such as melanoma, head and neck, liver or kidney cancer.

The gene calls are TRBV18 and TRBJ2-3; D possibly corresponds to TRBD1 (6 bases). V was pared by 2 bases and J by 6 bases, with 9 bases between. CDR1 is KGHSH, CDR2 LQKENI, per germline. The CDR3 sequence is 13 residues long. CDR3 bases: TGTGCCAGCTCACCATTTGGGGGCGATACGCAGTATTTT. As protein: CASSPFGGDTQYF.

The chain carries TRBV5-8 and TRBJ1-1, with D hard to call. CDR3 size: 12 residues. Germline assignment: CDR1 SGHTS and CDR2 YDEGEE. Trimming left V 0 bases short and J 7 bases short, with 7 bases between. The CDR3 region has the DNA TGTGCCAGCAGCTTGGGGACGGGTGAAGCTTTCTTT. Amino acid sequence: CASSLGTGEAFF.

The rearrangement links TRBV21-1 to TRBJ2-3; whether TRBD2, the table's D call, matches the DNA was not checked. TRBV21-1 is noted as a pseudogene. There are 16 residues in the CDR3. The CDR3 loop is CASSKGLEGITDTQYF. CDR3 nucleotides: TGTGCCAGCAGCAAAGGACTAGAGGGAATCACAGATACGCAGTATTTT.

In the case of this clone: Distinct nucleotide sequences in the sample also encode this CDR3. This chain connects TRBV9 to TRBJ2-2, with D uncertain. V was clipped by 0 bases and J by 2 bases, with 8 bases between them. CDR1 is SGDLS, CDR2 YYNGEE, per germline. CDR3 length equals 15 residues. The CDR3 nucleotides are TGTGCCAGCAGCGTAGGAAGGCGAAACACCGGGGAGCTGTTTTTT. It is translated as CASSVGRRNTGELFF.

The chain links TRBV27 to TRBJ2-2; 7 bases are a match to TRBD1. CDR1 MNHEY and CDR2 SMNVEV come from the germline V gene (reference sequence). The CDR3 covers 14 residues. V trimming: 5 bases; J trimming: 6 bases; junction bases outside the gene matches: 6. This chain's CDR3 is CASSPGQVAGELFF. CDR3 nucleotide sequence: TGTGCCAGCAGTCCCGGACAGGTAGCCGGGGAGCTGTTTTTT.

The rearrangement joins TRBV2 to TRBJ2-5; TRBD1 is a possible D gene (6 bases). Trimming shortened V by 7 bases and J by 3 bases, and 12 bases separated the two germline ends. The CDR3 is made up of 13 amino acids. CDR1 and CDR2 (germline): SNHLY, FYNNEI. CDR3 bases: TGTGCCAGCAAGGACAGAGATAAAGAGACCCAGTACTTC. It encodes CASKDRDKETQYF.

The chain carries TRBV13 and TRBJ1-3, with D tentatively TRBD1 (6 bases). V was trimmed by 0 bases and J by 2 bases, leaving 14 bases between them. The CDR3 runs 17 residues. Germline V gene lookup returns CDR1 PRHDT and CDR2 FYEKMQ (reference sequence). CDR3: CASSLGGGRRAGNTIYF. DNA for the CDR3: TGTGCCAGCAGCTTAGGAGGGGGGCGCCGCGCTGGAAACACCATATATTTT.

The chain is built from TRBV9 and TRBJ2-5; D possibly uses TRBD1 or TRBD2 (7 bases each). Germline assignment: CDR1 SGDLS and CDR2 YYNGEE. The length of the CDR3 is 18 residues. V gave up 1 base and J gave up 1 base, with 20 bases separating them. CDR3 sequence: CASSVSVGTAGPQETQYF. CDR3 nucleotide sequence: TGTGCCAGCAGCGTAAGTGTAGGGACAGCGGGACCCCAAGAGACCCAGTACTTC.

V is TRBV28 and J is TRBJ2-7; 7 bases are shared with TRBD1. The CDR3 loop spans 14 amino acids. V lost 2 bases, J lost 1 base, and 2 bases stayed unmatched. Germline assignment: CDR1 MDHEN and CDR2 SYDVKM. DNA of the CDR3: TGTGCCAGCAGTTTACGACAGGGATCCTACGAGCAGTACTTC. Translation: CASSLRQGSYEQYF.

The V call is TRBV14, the J call TRBJ1-2; D gene unclear. The length of the CDR3 is 13 residues. V was pared by 7 bases and J by 8 bases, with 17 bases between. Germline-derived CDR1 and CDR2 are SGHDN and FVKESK. CDR3 coding DNA: TGTGCCAGCACTCTGGCAGGCACGGGAGGCTACACCTTC. It translates to CASTLAGTGGYTF.

The rearrangement links TRBV27 to TRBJ2-3; D possibly corresponds to TRBD2 (5 bases). This CDR3 comprises 13 residues. The germline CDR1 and CDR2 sequences are MNHEY and SMNVEV (reference sequence). The V and J ends lost 5 bases and 1 base respectively, with 7 bases between them. CDR3: CASSAAGTDTQYF. CDR3 bases: TGTGCCAGCAGTGCAGCGGGCACAGATACGCAGTATTTT.

The V gene is TRBV11-2, the J gene TRBJ2-1; 10 nucleotides line up with TRBD2. This CDR3 is built from 12 residues. The trim removed 8 bases at V and 8 bases at J, leaving 3 bases unmatched. CDR1 and CDR2 (germline): SGHAT, FQNNGV. CDR3 nucleotide sequence: TGTGCCAGCCGGACTAGCGGCGATGAGCAGTTCTTC. Its translation: CASRTSGDEQFF.

V usage is TRBV6-5 and J usage is TRBJ1-3; a possible D gene is TRBD1 (5 bases). Germline CDR1 reads MNHEY; CDR2 reads SVGAGI. With 6 bases removed from V and 0 bases from J, the gap between germline ends came to 12 bases. The CDR3 runs 15 residues. The CDR3, as DNA: TGTGCCAGCAGGGGGGAGGATCTCTCTGGAAACACCATATATTTT. Protein sequence: CASRGEDLSGNTIYF.

The V and J genes are TRBV6-1 and TRBJ1-2; the D is unclear. The ends were cut back, 3 bases at V and 4 bases at J, with 9 bases in the middle. CDR3 length: 13 residues. Germline CDR1 MNHNS, CDR2 SASEGT. CDR3 residues: CASSDSFSYGYTF. The CDR3 DNA is TGTGCCAGCAGTGACAGTTTCTCCTATGGCTACACCTTC.

This chain uses TRBV18 with TRBJ2-5; TRBD1 aligns across 7 bases. In germline, CDR1 is KGHSH, CDR2 LQKENI. This CDR3 is built from 16 residues. V lost 4 bases, J lost 1 base, and 9 bases stayed unmatched. CDR3 amino acids: CASSLAGGKGQETQYF. CDR3 bases: TGTGCCAGCTCACTTGCAGGGGGAAAGGGCCAAGAGACCCAGTACTTC.

The genes are TRBV5-4 and TRBJ1-2, with 7 bases identical to TRBD1. The ends lost 7 bases at V and 1 base at J; junction bases unmatched: 13. The germline V gene has CDR1 SGHNT and CDR2 YYREEE (reference sequence). The CDR3 has 16 residues. The CDR3 reads CASRQGTATDNYGYTF. Here the CDR3 DNA reads TGTGCCAGCCGCCAGGGGACAGCCACCGATAACTATGGCTACACCTTC.

In nucleotides, the CDR3 is TGCAGCGTCGCCGGGACAGGGCAATACAATGAGCAGTTCTTC. As protein: CSVAGTGQYNEQFF. V and J are TRBV29-1 and TRBJ2-1; 9 nucleotides line up with TRBD1. The V gene's germline CDR1 is SQVTM and CDR2 ANQGSEA. The CDR3 is 14 residues long. With 6 bases clipped from V and 4 bases from J, the junction kept 7 bases outside the gene matches.

The chain carries TRBV5-1 and TRBJ2-3; a weak D match, TRBD2 (6 bases). Trimming stripped 5 bases from V and 0 bases from J, with 13 bases between. CDR3 length: 15 residues. Germline V gives CDR1 SGHRS, CDR2 YFSETQ. The DNA of the CDR3 is TGCGCCAGCAGGCGGCGGGGCCCTAGCACAGATACGCAGTATTTT. It yields the protein CASRRRGPSTDTQYF.

The chain couples TRBV6-1 to TRBJ2-7; TRBD2 agrees at 7 bases. The V gene's germline CDR1 is MNHNS and CDR2 SASEGT. The CDR3 consists of 14 residues. With V trimmed by 3 bases and J by 3 bases, 5 bases remained unmatched. CDR3 amino acids: CASSDGGGIYEQYF. CDR3 nucleotides: TGTGCCAGCAGTGATGGCGGGGGAATCTACGAGCAGTACTTC.

V is TRBV18 and J is TRBJ2-7, with D tentatively TRBD2 (5 bases). Germline V gives CDR1 KGHSH, CDR2 LQKENI. The CDR3 consists of 14 residues. The V end lost 6 bases, the J end lost 5 bases, and 17 bases lay between the germline ends. The CDR3 DNA reads as TGTGCCAGCTCCCCAAGGACGGGGTTGAACGAGCAGTACTTC. It translates to CASSPRTGLNEQYF.